The rows below give T cell receptor beta chains drawn from one sample of a study of Graves' ophthalmopathy and Graves' hyperthyroidism. TCRdb recomputed calls from the multiplex PCR reads with MiXCR, one row per CDR3 protein. The table has over 40,000 distinct CDR3 sequences, roughly 52% seen once; the top ten hold under 30%. Sequences were obtained from peripheral blood. The receptor set was obtained from an adult man with Graves' ophthalmopathy. Both conserved end residues are part of each CDR3. The D gene is left open where the match is weak.

>.|TRBV5-1
CASSLALGVNTEAFF
>TRBD1|TRBV6-6
CASHGSDRAGGYTF
>TRBD2|TRBV5-1
CASSKTSGGAGEQFF
>.|TRBV12-3/TRBV12-4
CASTLFQPSYEQYF
>.|TRBV29-1
CSVDMAGGGFLRVKTQYF
>TRBD1|TRBV7-3
CASSLKQGATGELFF
>.|TRBV24-1
CATSSLDATEAFF
>.|TRBV19
CASRSDTDTQYF
>.|TRBV14
CASSPALNEQFF
>.|TRBV5-4
CASSGARGSANEKLFF
>.|TRBV7-2
CASSPTIGGQGGNTIYF
>.|TRBV5-1
CASSLQGGNSPLHF
>TRBD1|TRBV6-4
CASRQGVPQETQYF
>.|TRBV11-2
CASSLVAGNRETQYF
>TRBD2|TRBV3-1
CASSPTRGTAGGRDTQYF
>TRBD2|TRBV12-3/TRBV12-4
CAWGLAGDANTQYF
>TRBD2|TRBV7-2
CASSHTSGGRTDTQYF
>.|TRBV15
CATSRDGVAGDETQYF
>TRBD1|TRBV28
CASSPLTGRLETQYF
>.|TRBV10-3
CAISEPVDEQFF
>TRBD2|TRBV10-3
CAIRDSGRLEETQYF
>TRBD1|TRBV28
CASSLLAGQGTEAFF
>.|TRBV12-3/TRBV12-4
CASSRTASGNTIYF
>.|TRBV20-1
CSARVNTEAFFGQGDASNEKLFF
>.|TRBV7-9
CASRQKTNTGELFF
>.|TRBV9
CASSVGPGAPEDTQYF
>.|TRBV5-1
CASSLGTNQPQHF
>.|TRBV2
CASSQGSSKTEAFF
>TRBD2|TRBV3-1
CASSQGKRGELETQYF
>.|TRBV3-1
CASSQTGIVEAFF
>TRBD1|TRBV19
CASSTYRDRGSSGANVLTF
>TRBD1|TRBV6-2/TRBV6-3
CASSGTGSTDTQYF
>.|TRBV18
CASSPSKEETQYF
>.|TRBV5-6
CASSGGGDGVHGYTF
>TRBD2|TRBV20-1
CSARDSGLYNEQFF
>.|TRBV10-1
CASSENPGANEQFF